This T cell receptor (beta chain) was found in a study of regulatory T cells in long-lasting Graves disease. Time point given: persistent/refractory GD, antithyroid drugs over 5 years with positive TRAb. The TCR library was made from RNA that had been extracted from PBMCs in TRIzol. Assembly of TCR beta libraries relied on iRepertoire HTBI primers together with Arm-PCR of CDR3 regions. Each CDR3 protein gets one entry after TCRdb re-called the multiplex PCR reads with MiXCR. The sample includes around 450,000 distinct CDR3 sequences, roughly a fifth of them seen just once. With 0 bases clipped from V and 2 bases from J, the junction kept 4 bases outside the gene matches. The CDR3 extends over 16 amino acids. Germline-derived CDR1 and CDR2 are MDHEN and SYDVKM.

The sequence was collected from a female donor with Graves disease. The gene calls are TRBV28 and TRBJ2-5; 9 bases are a match to TRBD2. The source material was peripheral blood mononuclear cells (PBMCs), sampled when the disease was refractory, from a patient treated with antithyroid drugs. CDR3 nucleotide sequence: TGTGCCAGCAGTTTATGGGGCGGGGGGGAACAAGAGACCCAGTACTTC. It specifies CASSLWGGGEQETQYF.